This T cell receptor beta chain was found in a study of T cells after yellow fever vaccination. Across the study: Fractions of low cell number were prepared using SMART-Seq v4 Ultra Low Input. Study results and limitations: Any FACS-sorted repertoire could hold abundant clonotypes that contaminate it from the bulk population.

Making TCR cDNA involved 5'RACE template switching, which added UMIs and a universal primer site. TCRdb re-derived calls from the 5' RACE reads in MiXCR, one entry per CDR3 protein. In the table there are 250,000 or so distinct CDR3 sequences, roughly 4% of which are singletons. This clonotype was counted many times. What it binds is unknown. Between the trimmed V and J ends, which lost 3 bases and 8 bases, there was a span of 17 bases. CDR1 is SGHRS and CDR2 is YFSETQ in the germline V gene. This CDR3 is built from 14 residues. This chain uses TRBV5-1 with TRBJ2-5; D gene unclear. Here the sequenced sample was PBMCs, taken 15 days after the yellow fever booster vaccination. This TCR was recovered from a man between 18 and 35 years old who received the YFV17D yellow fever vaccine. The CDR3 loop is CASSSRTDPGTQYF. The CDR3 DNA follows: TGCGCCAGCAGCTCGCGGACGGACCCCGGCACCCAGTACTTC.